The clone carrying this TCR beta chain was detected many times. Its antigen is still unknown. This record belongs to a study of T cells in Graves' hyperthyroidism and ophthalmopathy. Study-wide results and limits: Most thyroid clonotypes expanded above 0.001 appeared in blood too.

The TCR beta CDR3 regions underwent amplification using RNA transcripts as the source. First-round RT-PCR targeting the TCR CDR3 was performed with the HTBI primer set. TCRdb fed the multiplex PCR reads into MiXCR, producing one record per CDR3 protein. The sample has fewer than 750,000 distinct CDR3 sequences, 14% to 15% seen once. This receptor was taken from a woman in her forties with Graves' ophthalmopathy. Source material: blood.

Here the CDR3 DNA reads TGTGCCAGTAGTATAGACCCAACAGGGGGAACTGAAGCTTTCTTT. This codes for CASSIDPTGGTEAFF. This chain uses TRBV19 with TRBJ1-1, with 8 bases aligning to TRBD1. Per germline, CDR1 LNHDA and CDR2 SQIVND (reference sequence). The CDR3 covers 15 residues. V gave up 0 bases and J gave up 5 bases; unmatched junction bases: 5.